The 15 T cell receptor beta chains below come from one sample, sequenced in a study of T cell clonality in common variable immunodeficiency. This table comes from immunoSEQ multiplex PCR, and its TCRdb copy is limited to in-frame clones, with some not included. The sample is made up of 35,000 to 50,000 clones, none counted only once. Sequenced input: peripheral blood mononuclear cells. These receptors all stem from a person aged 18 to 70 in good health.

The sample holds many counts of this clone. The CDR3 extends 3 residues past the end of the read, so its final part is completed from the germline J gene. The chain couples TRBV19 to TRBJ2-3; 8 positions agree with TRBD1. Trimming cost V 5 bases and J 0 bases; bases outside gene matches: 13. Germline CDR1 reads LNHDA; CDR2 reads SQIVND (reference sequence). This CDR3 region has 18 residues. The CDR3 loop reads CASSGRTGGHPSTDTQYF. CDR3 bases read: TGTGCCAGTAGTGGTAGAACAGGGGGGCACCCTAGCACAGATACG.

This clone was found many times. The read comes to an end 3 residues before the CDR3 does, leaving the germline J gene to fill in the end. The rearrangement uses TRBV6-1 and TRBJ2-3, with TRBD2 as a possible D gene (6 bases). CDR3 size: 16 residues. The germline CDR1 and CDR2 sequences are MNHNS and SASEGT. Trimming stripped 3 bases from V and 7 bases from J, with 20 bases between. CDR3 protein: CASSDGGGPYPNTQYF. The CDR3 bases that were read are TGTGCCAGCAGTGATGGAGGAGGGCCCTATCCAAATACG.

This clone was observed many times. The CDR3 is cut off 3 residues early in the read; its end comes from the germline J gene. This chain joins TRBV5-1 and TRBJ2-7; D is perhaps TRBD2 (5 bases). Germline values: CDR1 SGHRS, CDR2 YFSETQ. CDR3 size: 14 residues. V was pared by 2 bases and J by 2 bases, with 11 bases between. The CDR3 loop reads CASSFYEAAYEQYF. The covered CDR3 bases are TGCGCCAGCAGCTTCTACGAAGCGGCCTACGAG.

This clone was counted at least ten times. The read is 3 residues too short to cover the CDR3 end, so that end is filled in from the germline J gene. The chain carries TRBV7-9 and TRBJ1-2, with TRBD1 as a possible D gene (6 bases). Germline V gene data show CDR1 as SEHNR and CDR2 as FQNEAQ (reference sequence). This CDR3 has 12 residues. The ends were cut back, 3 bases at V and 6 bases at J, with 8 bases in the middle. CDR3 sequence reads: CASSFNRDGYTF. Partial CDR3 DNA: TGTGCCAGCAGCTTTAACAGGGATGGC. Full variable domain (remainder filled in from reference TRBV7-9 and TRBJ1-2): DTGVSQNPRHKITKRGQNVTFRCDPISEHNRLYWYRQTLGQGPEFLTYFQNEAQLEKSRLLSDRFSAERPKGSFSTLEIQRTEQGDSAMYLCASSFNRDGYTFGSGTRLTVV.

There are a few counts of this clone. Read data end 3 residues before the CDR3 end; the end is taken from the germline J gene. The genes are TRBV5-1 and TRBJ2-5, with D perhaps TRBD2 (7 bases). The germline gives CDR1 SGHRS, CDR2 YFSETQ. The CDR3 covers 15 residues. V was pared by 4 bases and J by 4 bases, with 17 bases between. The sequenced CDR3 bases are TGCGCCAGCAGCCCCAGAGGGGGGGCCGGAGAGACC. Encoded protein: CASSPRGGAGET. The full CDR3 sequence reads CASSPRGGAGETQYF.

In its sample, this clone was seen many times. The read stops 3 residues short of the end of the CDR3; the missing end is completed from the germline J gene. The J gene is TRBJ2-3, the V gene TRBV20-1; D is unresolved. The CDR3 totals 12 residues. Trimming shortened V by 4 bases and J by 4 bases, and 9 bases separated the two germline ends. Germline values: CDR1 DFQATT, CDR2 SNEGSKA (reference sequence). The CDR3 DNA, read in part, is TGCAGTGCTAACATGTTGGCAGATACG. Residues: CSANMLADT. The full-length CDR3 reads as CSANMLADTQYF.

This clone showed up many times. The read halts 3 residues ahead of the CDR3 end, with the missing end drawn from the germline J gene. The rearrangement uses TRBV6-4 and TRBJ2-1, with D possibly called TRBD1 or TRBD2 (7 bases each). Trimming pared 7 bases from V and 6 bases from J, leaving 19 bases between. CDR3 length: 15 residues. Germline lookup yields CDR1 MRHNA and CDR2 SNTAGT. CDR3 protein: CASNKSGTVVNEQFF. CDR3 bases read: TGTGCCAGCAACAAGAGCGGGACAGTGGTCAATGAG.

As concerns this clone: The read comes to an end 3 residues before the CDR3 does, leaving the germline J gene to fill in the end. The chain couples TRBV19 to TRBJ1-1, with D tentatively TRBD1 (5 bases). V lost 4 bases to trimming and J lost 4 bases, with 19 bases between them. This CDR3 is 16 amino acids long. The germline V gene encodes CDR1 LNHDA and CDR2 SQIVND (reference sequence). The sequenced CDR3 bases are TGTGCCAGTAGTACCCTTAAAGCCTCAGGGAGCACTGAA. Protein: CASSTLKASGSTE. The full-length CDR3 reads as CASSTLKASGSTEAFF.

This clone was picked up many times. This chain's CDR3 is CASSSNTGELFF. The part of the CDR3 DNA that was read is TGTGCCAGCAGCTCTAACACCGGGGAG. The J gene is TRBJ2-2, the V gene TRBV5-4; D is undetermined. Sequencing ends 3 residues short of the CDR3 end; the germline J gene provides the rest. In germline, CDR1 is SGHNT, CDR2 YYREEE (reference sequence). Trimming took 3 bases from V and 2 from J, leaving 2 bases between them. The CDR3 has 12 amino acids.

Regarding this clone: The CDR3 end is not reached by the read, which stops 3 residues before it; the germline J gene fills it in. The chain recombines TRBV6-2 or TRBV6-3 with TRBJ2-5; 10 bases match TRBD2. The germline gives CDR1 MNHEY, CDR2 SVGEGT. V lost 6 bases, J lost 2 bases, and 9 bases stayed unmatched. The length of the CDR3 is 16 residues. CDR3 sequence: CASRTGLAGAQETQYF. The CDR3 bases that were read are TGTGCCAGCAGGACTGGGCTAGCGGGGGCGCAAGAGACC.

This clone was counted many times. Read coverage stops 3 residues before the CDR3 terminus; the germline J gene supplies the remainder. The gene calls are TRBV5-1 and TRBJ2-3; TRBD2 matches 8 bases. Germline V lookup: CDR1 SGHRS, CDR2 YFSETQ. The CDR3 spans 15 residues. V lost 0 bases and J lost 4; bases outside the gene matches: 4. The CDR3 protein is CASSLAGGEADTQYF. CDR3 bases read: TGCGCCAGCAGCTTGGCGGGGGGGGAGGCAGATACG.

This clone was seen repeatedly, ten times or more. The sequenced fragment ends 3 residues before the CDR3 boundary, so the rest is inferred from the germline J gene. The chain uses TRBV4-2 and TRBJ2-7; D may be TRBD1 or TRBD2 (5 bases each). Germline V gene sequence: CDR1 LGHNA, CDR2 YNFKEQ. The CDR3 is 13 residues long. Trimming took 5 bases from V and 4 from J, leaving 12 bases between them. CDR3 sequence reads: CASSSRGEYEQYF. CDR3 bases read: TGTGCCAGCAGCTCACGAGGGGAATACGAG.

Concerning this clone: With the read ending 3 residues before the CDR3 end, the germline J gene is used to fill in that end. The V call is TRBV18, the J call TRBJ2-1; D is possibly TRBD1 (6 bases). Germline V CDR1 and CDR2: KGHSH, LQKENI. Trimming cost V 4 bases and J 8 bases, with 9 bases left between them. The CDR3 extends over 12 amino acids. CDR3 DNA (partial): TGTGCCAGCTCACTACAGGGAGATGAG. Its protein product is CASSLQGDE. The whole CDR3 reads CASSLQGDEQFF.

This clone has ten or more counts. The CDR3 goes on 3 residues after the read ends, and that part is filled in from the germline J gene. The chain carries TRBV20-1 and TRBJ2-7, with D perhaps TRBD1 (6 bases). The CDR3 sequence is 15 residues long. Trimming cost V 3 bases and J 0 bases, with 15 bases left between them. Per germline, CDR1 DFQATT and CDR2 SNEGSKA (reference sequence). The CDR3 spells CSASGHRVSSYEQYF. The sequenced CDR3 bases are TGCAGTGCTAGTGGGCACAGGGTTTCCTCCTACGAG.

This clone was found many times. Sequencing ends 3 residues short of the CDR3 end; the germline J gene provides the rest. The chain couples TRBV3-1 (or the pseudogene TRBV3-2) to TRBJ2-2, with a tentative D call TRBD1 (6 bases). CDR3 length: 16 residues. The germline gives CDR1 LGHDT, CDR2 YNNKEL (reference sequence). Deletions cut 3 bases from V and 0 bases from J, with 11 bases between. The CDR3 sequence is CASSQPGQSNTGELFF. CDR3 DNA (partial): TGTGCCAGCAGCCAGCCGGGACAATCGAACACCGGGGAG.